This T cell receptor (beta chain) comes out of a study of blood T cell repertoires in COVID-19. Study-level information: Samples representing acute and convalescent COVID-19 were sourced from the United States, Italy and Spain.

Patients from Seattle were sampled longitudinally, starting during active infection. Sequencing used immunoSEQ multiplex PCR; TCRdb keeps in-frame clones, though not all of them. The repertoire has approximately 330,000 clones, over 80% of them found once; the top ten carry around 10%. The CDR3 is 15 residues long. The chain combines TRBV21-1 with TRBJ2-7; TRBD2, the table's D call, lacks a check against the DNA. TRBV21-1 is marked as a pseudogene. This TCR derives from a man aged 25-40 years with COVID-19, enrolled during active disease. The sample was peripheral blood. The CDR3 is CASSSHLAGAYEQYF. As DNA, the CDR3 is TGTGCCAGCAGCAGTCATCTAGCGGGAGCCTACGAGCAGTACTTC.